The 2 T cell receptor beta chains below were found in one sample sequenced in a study of cytomegalovirus exposure and HLA in healthy donors. Researchers ran the PCR with 60 Vbeta and 13 Jbeta primers. Profiling relied on immunoSEQ multiplex PCR, and the TCRdb table lists in-frame clones only, not all of them. The profile covers approximately 150,000 clones, with roughly 80% appearing a single time and around 3.1% taken by the ten largest. The sequenced sample was PBMCs. Receptor source: a male donor in good health and CMV-seronegative.

This clone was seen only a few times. V and J are TRBV10-3 and TRBJ2-6; 7 nucleotides match TRBD1. After removal of 6 bases from V and 1 base from J, the junction contained 9 bases not matched to a gene. The CDR3 sequence is 17 residues long. Germline CDR1 is ENHRY and CDR2 is SYGVKD. The CDR3 sequence is CAISSTGTGSGANVLTF. CDR3 nucleotide sequence: TGTGCCATCAGCTCGACAGGGACGGGGTCTGGGGCCAACGTCCTGACTTTC.

This sequence joins TRBV5-4 and TRBJ2-5; 10 bases line up with TRBD1. J was trimmed by 5 bases and V by 4 bases; bases with no gene match: 5. Germline V CDR1 and CDR2: SGHNT, YYREEE (reference sequence). The CDR3 totals 14 residues. The CDR3 region has the DNA TGTGCCAGCAGCGGCGGACAGGGGGGGGAGACCCAGTACTTC. Its protein product is CASSGGQGGETQYF.